This T cell receptor beta chain derives from a study of regulatory T cells in long-lasting Graves disease. For the study at large: Newly diagnosed Graves' patients had taken antithyroid drugs under 3 months. Study findings and constraints: Less diverse TCR repertoires were seen in persistent Graves' patients than in newly diagnosed ones. Those with persistent disease had in common more public clonotypes (more than 2,500) than new patients (roughly 1,000).

The table lists this clonotype with many counts. Its antigen is as yet unknown. Investigators prepared the TCR beta libraries by applying iRepertoire HTBI primers and Arm-PCR of CDR3 regions. Via MiXCR, TCRdb re-called the multiplex PCR reads, giving one row per CDR3 protein. This sample has hundreds of thousands of distinct CDR3 sequences, with about 15% found just once. Described time point: newly diagnosed GD, antithyroid drugs for less than 3 months. Scientists built the TCR library using RNA that was extracted from PBMCs. This CDR3 spans 14 amino acids. Germline V gives CDR1 SGHTA, CDR2 FQGNSA. The germline V and J ends were trimmed by 1 base and 6 bases, with 12 bases remaining between them. The same sample was also used in a study of T cells in Graves' hyperthyroidism and ophthalmopathy.

Here the sequenced sample was peripheral blood mononuclear cells (PBMCs), taken at new diagnosis, from a patient treated with antithyroid drugs. The chain joins TRBV7-2 to TRBJ1-1; no firm D call. This clonotype was sampled from a woman aged 25 to 39 with Graves disease. This CDR3 is CASSLGAYRPEAFF. CDR3 DNA sequence: TGTGCCAGCAGCTTAGGCGCCTATAGACCTGAAGCTTTCTTT.